This TCR beta chain was sequenced for a study of OX40 agonist ivuxolimab in advanced cancers. Study-wide context: Patients were given ivuxolimab, an antibody that agonizes OX40 (CD134).

This CDR3 has 16 amino acids. V lost 3 bases and J 0 bases, leaving 12 bases between the germline ends. Looked up from germline, CDR1 is LNHNV and CDR2 is YYDKDF (reference sequence). Notes on the study in general: Clonal expansion from baseline to week 6 occurred in both CD4+ and CD8+ T cells. The work left the antigen specificity of expanded peripheral T cells undetermined.

Here immunoSEQ multiplex PCR was the method, and the copy in TCRdb shows in-frame clones only, minus some. The data contain about 82,000 clones, 70% to 90% of them singletons. About this clone: The target antigen is unknown.

The origin of this receptor is an adult with an advanced solid tumor such as melanoma, head and neck, liver or kidney cancer. The chain carries TRBV15 and TRBJ1-3; possibly TRBD1 for D (5 bases). Material: CD4+ or CD8+ T cells sorted from blood, obtained in a trial of the OX40 agonist ivuxolimab. The CDR3 loop reads CATSRGPTSSGNTIYF. As DNA, the CDR3 is TGTGCCACCAGCAGGGGACCGACGTCCTCTGGAAACACCATATATTTT.